A selection of T cell receptor beta chains follows, all from one sample in a study of STAT5B mutations in CD4+ large granular lymphocyte leukemia. Assay: immunoSEQ multiplex PCR; the TCRdb copy retains only in-frame clones and omits some. The data hold tens of thousands of clones, with 78% observed a single time. Sequencing was performed on CD4+ T cells from blood buffy coats. The receptors stem from a human donor in good health. The CDR3 runs from the conserved cysteine through the conserved F or W. The D gene is left open where the match is weak. Part of the rows lack a size; the others show once, few, many or a class for expanded clones.

>.|.|15|TRBV19|TRBJ1-5
CASGRTVNSNQPQHF
TGTGCCAGTGGGCGGACAGTGAATAGCAATCAGCCCCAGCATTTT
>.|TRBD1|15|TRBV11-1|TRBJ2-7
CASSLAGTGSYEQYF
TGTGCCAGCAGCTTAGCCGGGACAGGCTCCTACGAGCAGTACTTC
>.|.|12|TRBV6-5|TRBJ2-5
CASRGVLETQYF
TGTGCCAGCAGAGGGGTTTTGGAGACCCAGTACTTC
>.|TRBD1|18|TRBV2|TRBJ1-1
CASRYTPGTGVLNTEAFF
TGTGCCAGCAGGTATACCCCCGGGACAGGCGTCCTGAACACTGAAGCTTTCTTT
>once|.|21|TRBV21-1|TRBJ2-7
CASSKEARKVSGAPSSYEQYF
TGTGCCAGCAGCAAAGAGGCCCGGAAAGTCTCAGGGGCCCCAAGCTCCTACGAGCAGTACTTC
>.|.|13|TRBV29-1|TRBJ1-5
CSVEESADRPQHF
TGCAGCGTTGAAGAATCCGCCGACAGGCCCCAGCATTTT
>.|TRBD1|13|TRBV27|TRBJ1-2
CASTSRGDYGYTF
TGTGCCAGCACATCCAGGGGGGACTATGGCTACACCTTC
>.|.|15|TRBV19|TRBJ1-2
CASSISGSNNYGYTF
TGTGCCAGTAGTATCTCGGGGAGCAATAACTATGGCTACACCTTC
>.|.|12|TRBV4-3|TRBJ2-3
CASSQGGDTQYF
TGCGCCAGCAGCCAAGGTGGGGATACGCAGTATTTT
>.|.|13|TRBV12-5|TRBJ1-3
CASGLVSGNTIYF
TGTGCTAGTGGTCTAGTCTCTGGAAACACCATATATTTT
>few|TRBD1|13|TRBV10-3|TRBJ1-5
CAISQGANKPQHF
TGTGCCATCTCCCAGGGGGCAAATAAGCCCCAGCATTTT
>few|.|13|TRBV30|TRBJ1-1
CAWRPSLNTEAFF
TGTGCCTGGAGACCTTCCCTGAACACTGAAGCTTTCTTT
>.|.|16|TRBV9|TRBJ2-3
CASSVGATPGTDTQYF
TGTGCCAGCAGCGTAGGGGCAACACCTGGCACAGATACGCAGTATTTT
>once|TRBD1|18|TRBV5-1|TRBJ1-4
CASSLGRDSRATNEKLFF
TGCGCCAGCAGCTTGGGCCGGGACAGCCGAGCAACTAATGAAAAACTGTTTTTT
>.|TRBD1|13|TRBV7-2|TRBJ1-1
CASSTRQGFEAFF
TGTGCCAGCAGCACCAGACAGGGGTTTGAAGCTTTCTTT
>few|.|12|TRBV2|TRBJ2-2
CASGRDTGELFF
TGTGCCAGCGGGCGGGACACCGGGGAGCTGTTTTTT
>.|TRBD1|14|TRBV7-9|TRBJ2-1
CASSQLPGGGEQFF
TGTGCCAGCAGCCAACTACCAGGGGGCGGTGAGCAGTTCTTC
>.|TRBD1|17|TRBV18|TRBJ1-6
CASSPGTGAPMNSPLHF
TGTGCCAGCTCTCCCGGGACAGGGGCGCCTATGAATTCACCCCTCCACTTT
>.|.|17|TRBV7-2|TRBJ2-3
CASSLGPKGGVTDTQYF
TGTGCCAGCAGCTTAGGCCCTAAAGGCGGAGTCACAGATACGCAGTATTTT
>few|.|13|TRBV19|TRBJ2-2
CASAASNTGELFF
TGTGCCAGTGCAGCATCGAACACCGGGGAGCTGTTTTTT
>.|.|13|TRBV7-2|TRBJ2-5
CAVSSALQETQYF
TGTGCCGTCTCTAGCGCCTTACAAGAGACCCAGTACTTC
>.|.|15|TRBV9|TRBJ1-5
CASSSTGQPGQPQHF
TGTGCCAGCAGCTCAACCGGGCAACCCGGGCAGCCCCAGCATTTT
>.|.|18|TRBV28|TRBJ1-5
CASSAGGFSLYSNQPQHF
TGTGCCAGCAGTGCCGGGGGCTTTAGCCTTTATAGCAATCAGCCCCAGCATTTT
>few|TRBD1|16|TRBV27|TRBJ1-5
CASSNGQGRGNQPQHF
TGTGCCAGCAGTAATGGACAGGGGAGAGGCAATCAGCCCCAGCATTTT
>.|TRBD2|15|TRBV5-5|TRBJ2-5
CASSPQGLDQETQYF
TGTGCCAGCAGCCCCCAAGGACTAGACCAAGAGACCCAGTACTTC
>few|.|11|TRBV7-9|TRBJ1-2
CASSPTGSIFF
TGTGCCAGCAGCCCGACCGGCAGTATCTTCTTC
>.|.|13|TRBV10-3|TRBJ2-2
CAISESKTGELFF
TGTGCCATCAGTGAGTCGAAGACCGGGGAGCTGTTTTTT
>.|TRBD2|16|TRBV5-4|TRBJ2-3
CASSSEGLALTDTQYF
TGTGCCAGCAGCTCGGAGGGACTAGCACTCACAGATACGCAGTATTTT
>.|.|15|TRBV5-1|TRBJ2-7
CASSLGASGFYEQYF
TGCGCCAGCAGCTTGGGAGCATCTGGGTTCTACGAGCAGTACTTC
>.|.|17|TRBV9|TRBJ1-2
CASSAPTTRGAATGYTF
TGTGCCAGCAGCGCCCCGACTACCAGAGGGGCGGCCACCGGCTACACCTTC
>.|.|16|TRBV4-1|TRBJ2-5
CASSAGPGTDQETQYF
TGCGCCAGCAGCGCCGGACCCGGGACTGACCAAGAGACCCAGTACTTC
>once|.|14|TRBV4-3|TRBJ1-4
CASSQDRGGGTVFF
TGCGCCAGCAGCCAAGACCGGGGCGGGGGAACGGTGTTTTTT
>.|.|16|TRBV4-2|TRBJ2-5
CASSQERGLLQETQYF
TGTGCCAGCAGCCAAGAGCGGGGGCTTCTACAAGAGACCCAGTACTTC
>.|TRBD1|14|TRBV7-3|TRBJ1-2
CASSSPGQGDGYTF
TGTGCCAGCAGCTCGCCCGGACAGGGCGATGGCTACACCTTC
>.|TRBD1|16|TRBV7-2|TRBJ2-7
CASSLGSGGPSYEQYF
TGTGCCAGCAGCTTAGGGTCAGGGGGCCCTTCCTACGAGCAGTACTTC
>.|.|15|TRBV9|TRBJ1-3
CASSVGDNIGNTIYF
TGTGCCAGCAGCGTAGGGGACAATATTGGAAACACCATATATTTT
>few|.|12|TRBV19|TRBJ1-1
CASSMPKGETFF
TGTGCCAGTAGTATGCCTAAAGGGGAGACTTTCTTT